This TCR beta chain came from a study of blood T cell repertoires in COVID-19. At the level of the study: From T cells, B-cell-depleted T cells, or PBMCs came the material, which was cDNA or gDNA.

The authors' processing: Quantification of nucleated cells was approximated via reference gene primer amplification. The protocol was immunoSEQ multiplex PCR, while the TCRdb copy is restricted to in-frame clones and leaves out a portion. That table gives V, J and clone size, and the DNA gave D and trimming. The sample records 90,000 to 120,000 clones, 70% to 90% being singletons. The CDR3 is 15 amino acids. V was pared by 4 bases and J by 4 bases, with 5 bases of the junction left unmatched. Germline lookup yields CDR1 LGHNA and CDR2 YSLEER. The V call is TRBV4-3, the J call TRBJ2-3, with TRBD1 matching over 10 bases. Sequencing input: peripheral blood. This TCR derives from a man in his forties or fifties with active or convalescent COVID-19. The DNA of the CDR3 is TGCGCCAGCAGCCGTGGACAGGGGGAGGCAGATACGCAGTATTTT. Its protein product is CASSRGQGEADTQYF.